The source of this T cell receptor (beta chain) is a study of blood T cell repertoires in COVID-19. On the study more broadly: Sources were T cells, B-cell-depleted T cells, or PBMCs; the material itself was cDNA or gDNA.

From germline, CDR1 is SGHNT and CDR2 YYREEE (reference sequence). With 0 bases removed from V and 3 bases from J, the gap between germline ends came to 21 bases. This CDR3 is built from 18 residues. In the authors' methods: Researchers report that nucleated cell counts were estimated from reference gene primer amplification. Profiled with immunoSEQ multiplex PCR; TCRdb holds only in-frame clones, not every one. The V and J calls and clone size are taken from that table; D and trimming were inferred from the DNA. The data hold 470,000 or so clones, with 80% to 90% observed a single time. This chain links TRBV5-4 with TRBJ1-1, with TRBD1 as a possible D gene (5 bases). Sequenced: peripheral blood. The receptor's source is a human donor in a cohort sampled during active COVID-19. CDR3: CASSLAGGRVFKDTEAFF. The CDR3 coding sequence is TGTGCCAGCAGCTTGGCGGGGGGTAGGGTCTTTAAGGACACTGAAGCTTTCTTT. The entire variable domain, with the rest obtained from reference TRBV5-4 and TRBJ1-1, is as follows: ETGVTQSPTHLIKTRGQQVTLRCSSQSGHNTVSWYQQALGQGPQFIFQYYREEENGRGNFPPRFSGLQFPNYSSELNVNALELDDSALYLCASSLAGGRVFKDTEAFFGQGTRLTVV.